A single TCR beta chain is shown here with its context. Its matching antigen is unknown. TCR beta CDR3 sequences were amplified from RNA transcripts. HTBI primers were the set used in a first-round RT-PCR of the TCR CDR3. TCRdb ran MiXCR on the multiplex PCR reads and lists one entry per CDR3 protein. The sample has 500,000 to 600,000 distinct CDR3 sequences, about half seen once. The data are from a study of T cells in Graves' hyperthyroidism and ophthalmopathy. Broader study findings: Appearing also in blood were most of the thyroid clonotypes expanded above 0.001.

Per the germline V gene, CDR1 is ENHRY and CDR2 is SYGVKD. The CDR3 spans 12 residues. Losses at the gene ends were 7 bases for V and 5 bases for J; bases not matched to a gene: 4. V gene TRBV10-3 combines with J gene TRBJ1-2; 7 bases align to TRBD1. Material: peripheral blood or thyroid tissue (not recorded which). This clonotype originated in an adult woman with Graves' disease, either hyperthyroidism or ophthalmopathy (not recorded which). The CDR3 DNA is TGTGCCATCAATAGACAGGGTTATGGCTACACCTTC. Encoded protein: CAINRQGYGYTF.